The subject of this entry is one T cell receptor beta chain. The data were obtained in a study of blood T cell repertoires in COVID-19. Turning to the study itself: PBMCs, B-cell-depleted T cells, or T cells provided the cDNA or gDNA that made up the material.

Clones were read by immunoSEQ multiplex PCR, and TCRdb kept only the in-frame ones, dropping some. The sample has more than 45,000 clones, approximately 90% seen once. Trimming pared 3 bases from V and 2 bases from J, leaving 11 bases between. The CDR3 loop spans 14 amino acids. Germline V gene lookup returns CDR1 LGHNA and CDR2 YSLEER. The chain links TRBV4-3 to TRBJ2-7, with D possibly TRBD1 on 5 matching bases. The clonotype was recovered from a woman older than 75 with acute or convalescent COVID-19. The sequenced sample was peripheral blood. The CDR3 reads CASSHLTVAYEQYF. CDR3 nucleotides: TGCGCCAGCAGCCACCTGACAGTAGCCTACGAGCAGTACTTC.